The 19 T cell receptor beta chains listed next were all sequenced from one sample in a study of cytomegalovirus exposure and HLA in healthy donors. The PCR was carried out with 60 Vbeta primers and 13 Jbeta primers. Using immunoSEQ multiplex PCR, the repertoire was profiled, and TCRdb retains in-frame clones only, with some absent. Its table records about 92,000 clones. Sequencing was performed on PBMCs. The origin of the receptors is a man over 45 in good health and CMV-seropositive.

The chain uses TRBV29-1 and TRBJ2-1, with TRBD1 matching 7 bases. The trim removed 4 bases at V and 0 bases at J, leaving 6 bases unmatched. Germline V gene sequence: CDR1 SQVTM, CDR2 ANQGSEA. The CDR3 has 15 residues. The CDR3 bases are TGCAGCGTTGCCCGGGACAGCGGCTCCTACAATGAGCAGTTCTTC. This gives the protein CSVARDSGSYNEQFF.

V gene TRBV9 combines with J gene TRBJ2-2; possibly TRBD2 for D (5 bases). With 0 bases removed from V and 10 bases from J, the gap between germline ends came to 19 bases. Germline V CDR1 and CDR2: SGDLS, YYNGEE. The CDR3 is 16 residues long. The chain's CDR3 is CASSVGGGSVGEELFF. The CDR3 region has the DNA TGTGCCAGCAGCGTAGGTGGTGGGTCAGTCGGGGAGGAGCTGTTTTTT.

The CDR3 loop is CAWTGQTHEQFF. The DNA of the CDR3 is TGTGCCTGGACGGGACAGACACACGAGCAGTTCTTC. The chain uses TRBV30 and TRBJ2-1, with TRBD1 matching 7 bases. CDR1 is GTSNPN, CDR2 SVGIG, per germline (reference sequence). Trimming at V came to 4 bases and at J to 10 bases, leaving 7 bases not matched to a gene. The CDR3 is 12 amino acids. The entire variable domain, with the rest obtained from reference TRBV30 and TRBJ2-1, is as follows: SQTIHQWPATLVQPVGSPLSLECTVEGTSNPNLYWYRQAAGRGLQLLFYSVGIGQISSEVPQNLSASRPQDRQFILSSKKLLLSDSGFYLCAWTGQTHEQFFGPGTRLTVL.

This chain joins TRBV4-3 and TRBJ2-7; 8 nucleotides match TRBD2. The CDR3 is 15 amino acids. V shed 1 base, J shed 5 bases, and the junction held 7 bases outside the gene matches. Germline assignment: CDR1 LGHNA and CDR2 YSLEER. The CDR3 protein is CASSQGASGSNEQYF. The CDR3 DNA reads TGCGCCAGCAGCCAAGGTGCCAGCGGGAGTAACGAGCAGTACTTC.

V gene TRBV5-1 combines with J gene TRBJ1-3, with D maybe TRBD1 (6 bases). The ends were cut back, 5 bases at V and 1 base at J, with 10 bases in the middle. The CDR3 runs to 14 residues. Germline V gene lookup returns CDR1 SGHRS and CDR2 YFSETQ. CDR3 DNA sequence: TGCGCCAGCAGTCCTGGACAGTCTGGAAACACCATATATTTT. Protein sequence: CASSPGQSGNTIYF.

The rearrangement joins TRBV4-3 to TRBJ1-1, with D possibly being TRBD1 (5 bases). The germline V gene encodes CDR1 LGHNA and CDR2 YSLEER. The CDR3 is made up of 14 amino acids. Between the trimmed V and J ends, which lost 1 base and 5 bases, there was a span of 11 bases. CDR3 bases: TGCGCCAGCAGCCAAGGGAACCGGGGGACTGAAGCTTTCTTT. Its protein is CASSQGNRGTEAFF.

V and J are TRBV30 and TRBJ1-1, with D hard to call. The V gene lost 3 bases and the J gene lost 7 bases, with 12 bases spanning the gap. This CDR3 contains 12 residues. The V gene's germline CDR1 is GTSNPN and CDR2 SVGIG (reference sequence). The CDR3 protein is CAWSPRMFEAFF. The CDR3 DNA sequence: TGTGCCTGGAGCCCCAGGATGTTTGAAGCTTTCTTT.

V is TRBV7-2 and J is TRBJ1-2; no clear D gene. Per the germline V gene, CDR1 is SGHTA and CDR2 is FQGNSA. CDR3 size: 14 residues. V lost 4 bases and J 3 bases, leaving 12 bases between the germline ends. The CDR3 DNA reads as TGTGCCAGCAGCTCGCGGGAGGGAGACTATGGCTACACCTTC. This gives the protein CASSSREGDYGYTF.

The V call is TRBV9, the J call TRBJ2-1; a possible D gene is TRBD1 (6 bases). The V and J ends lost 4 bases and 13 bases respectively, with 18 bases between them. Per germline, CDR1 SGDLS and CDR2 YYNGEE. The CDR3 spans 13 residues. CDR3 in DNA: TGTGCCAGCAGCCCCCCCCAAGGACAGATACAGTTCTTC. It translates to CASSPPQGQIQFF.

This chain connects TRBV10-3 to TRBJ2-7; 7 nucleotides match TRBD2. CDR3 length: 15 residues. J gave up 6 bases and V 3 bases, and 11 bases lay outside the gene matches. Germline V gene data show CDR1 as ENHRY and CDR2 as SYGVKD. The CDR3 bases are TGTGCCATCAGTGATCCCGCCGGGAGGAACCCCGAGCAGTACGTC. Residues: CAISDPAGRNPEQYV.

The chain is built from TRBV11-2 and TRBJ2-1, with D unclear. Germline V gene lookup returns CDR1 SGHAT and CDR2 FQNNGV. V lost 5 bases to trimming and J lost 6 bases, with 11 bases between them. This CDR3 spans 13 amino acids. This chain's CDR3 is CASSPRVSNEQFF. CDR3 DNA: TGTGCCAGCAGCCCCCGGGTGTCCAATGAGCAGTTCTTC.

The chain uses TRBV11-2 and TRBJ1-1; D gene ambiguous. The CDR3 runs 11 residues. V was shortened by 2 bases and J by 6 bases, with 4 bases between the two germline ends. CDR1 SGHAT and CDR2 FQNNGV come from the germline V gene. The CDR3 bases are TGTGCCAGCAGCTTAACAGCTGAAGCTTTCTTT. Its protein is CASSLTAEAFF.

V gene TRBV19 combines with J gene TRBJ1-1; D possibly corresponds to TRBD1 (5 bases). In germline, CDR1 is LNHDA, CDR2 SQIVND (reference sequence). This CDR3 is 12 amino acids long. V was clipped by 6 bases and J by 3 bases, with 8 bases between them. The CDR3 nucleotides read TGTGCCAGTAGGGGGCTGGACACTGAAGCTTTCTTT. Its protein is CASRGLDTEAFF.

The chain recombines TRBV29-1 with TRBJ2-6; D uncertain. Germline lookup yields CDR1 SQVTM and CDR2 ANQGSEA. V was cut by 5 bases and J by 0 bases, with 8 bases left in between. The length of the CDR3 is 14 residues. The DNA of the CDR3 is TGCAGCGTTACCCCAGACTCTGGGGCCAACGTCCTGACTTTC. It yields the protein CSVTPDSGANVLTF.

The rearrangement uses TRBV4-3 and TRBJ1-1, with D hard to call. The ends were cut back, 0 bases at V and 4 bases at J, with 15 bases in the middle. The CDR3 has 16 amino acids. The V gene's germline CDR1 is LGHNA and CDR2 YSLEER. CDR3 amino acids: CASSQEGGHSSTEAFF. In nucleotides, the CDR3 is TGCGCCAGCAGCCAAGAAGGAGGGCACAGTAGCACTGAAGCTTTCTTT.

The rearrangement joins TRBV15 to TRBJ2-1, with 9 bases that match TRBD2. Germline V lookup: CDR1 LNHNV, CDR2 YYDKDF (reference sequence). The CDR3 consists of 17 residues. Unmatched junction bases numbered 9, after V lost 0 bases and J lost 6 bases. CDR3 bases: TGTGCCACCAGCAGAGATCGAATAGCGGGAGTCCCCAATGAGCAGTTCTTC. Residues: CATSRDRIAGVPNEQFF. Supplemented by reference TRBV15 and TRBJ2-1, the full variable domain reads DAMVIQNPRYQVTQFGKPVTLSCSQTLNHNVMYWYQQKSSQAPKLLFHYYDKDFNNEADTPDNFQSRRPNTSFCFLDIRSPGLGDTAMYLCATSRDRIAGVPNEQFFGPGTRLTVL.

V gene TRBV11-3 combines with J gene TRBJ1-2; D not resolved. The germline V gene encodes CDR1 SGHNT and CDR2 YENEEA. The CDR3 covers 12 residues. V was cut by 2 bases and J by 3 bases, with 4 bases left in between. As DNA, the CDR3 is TGTGCCAGCAGCTTATCCGACTATGGCTACACCTTC. Translating gives CASSLSDYGYTF.

The J gene is TRBJ2-7, the V gene TRBV4-1; TRBD2 might be the D (5 bases). Trimming removed 3 bases at V and 6 bases at J, with 15 bases between. Germline loops: CDR1 MGHRA, CDR2 YSYEKL. The CDR3 is 14 amino acids. The DNA for the CDR3 is TGCGCCAGCAGCCACCCGTTCGCGGGTTCCGAGCAGTACTTC. This codes for CASSHPFAGSEQYF.

The chain links TRBV9 to TRBJ1-3; D call uncertain. The length of the CDR3 is 14 residues. V shed 4 bases and J shed 0 bases, with 8 bases lying between them. Germline CDR1 reads SGDLS; CDR2 reads YYNGEE. For the CDR3, the DNA is TGTGCCAGCAGCCGACAAGGCTCTGGAAACACCATATATTTT. Amino acid sequence: CASSRQGSGNTIYF.